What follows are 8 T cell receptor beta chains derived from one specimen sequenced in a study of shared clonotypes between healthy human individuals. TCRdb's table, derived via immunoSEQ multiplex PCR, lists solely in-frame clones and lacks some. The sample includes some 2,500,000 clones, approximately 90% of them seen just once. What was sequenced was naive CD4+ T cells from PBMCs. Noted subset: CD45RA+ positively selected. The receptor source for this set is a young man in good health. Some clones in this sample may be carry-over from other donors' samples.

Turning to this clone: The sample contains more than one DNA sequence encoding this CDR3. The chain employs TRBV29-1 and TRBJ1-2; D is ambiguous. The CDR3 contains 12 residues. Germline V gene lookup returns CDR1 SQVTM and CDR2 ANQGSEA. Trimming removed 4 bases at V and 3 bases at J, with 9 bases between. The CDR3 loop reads CSVVSGDYGYTF. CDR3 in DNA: TGCAGCGTTGTCTCCGGAGACTATGGCTACACCTTC.

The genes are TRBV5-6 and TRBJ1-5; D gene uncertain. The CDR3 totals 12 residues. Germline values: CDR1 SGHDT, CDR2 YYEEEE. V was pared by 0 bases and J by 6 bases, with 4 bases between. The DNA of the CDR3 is TGTGCCAGCAGCTTGGGACGTCAGCCCCAGCATTTT. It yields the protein CASSLGRQPQHF.

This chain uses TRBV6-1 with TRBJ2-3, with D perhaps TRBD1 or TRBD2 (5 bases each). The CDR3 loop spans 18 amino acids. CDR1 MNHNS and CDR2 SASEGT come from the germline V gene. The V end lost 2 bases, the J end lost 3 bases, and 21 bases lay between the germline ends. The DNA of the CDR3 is TGTGCCAGCAGTGAAATTAGGGGCAGGGCAGGCGGGACAGATACGCAGTATTTT. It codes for CASSEIRGRAGGTDTQYF.

The CDR3 coding sequence is TGTGCCAGCAGCTTACTAGGACAGGGAAGAAGAAACGAGCAGTACTTC. It encodes CASSLLGQGRRNEQYF. The chain has TRBV5-4 and TRBJ2-7; 8 bases match TRBD1. Trimming took 2 bases from V and 5 from J; bases not matched to a gene: 12. The CDR3 has 16 residues. Germline CDR1 and CDR2: SGHNT and YYREEE (reference sequence).

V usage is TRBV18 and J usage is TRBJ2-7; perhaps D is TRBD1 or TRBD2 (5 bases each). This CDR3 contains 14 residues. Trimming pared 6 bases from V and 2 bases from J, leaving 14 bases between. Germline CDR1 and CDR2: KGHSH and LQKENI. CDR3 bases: TGTGCCAGCTCCACCGGGACGCTCGCCTACGAGCAGTACTTC. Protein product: CASSTGTLAYEQYF.

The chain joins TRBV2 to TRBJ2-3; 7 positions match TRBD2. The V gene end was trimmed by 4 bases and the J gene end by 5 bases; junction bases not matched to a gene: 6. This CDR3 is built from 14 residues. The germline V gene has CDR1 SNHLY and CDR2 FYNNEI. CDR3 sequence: CASSVSLAVDTQYF. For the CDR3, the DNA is TGTGCCAGCAGTGTTAGTCTAGCGGTAGATACGCAGTATTTT.

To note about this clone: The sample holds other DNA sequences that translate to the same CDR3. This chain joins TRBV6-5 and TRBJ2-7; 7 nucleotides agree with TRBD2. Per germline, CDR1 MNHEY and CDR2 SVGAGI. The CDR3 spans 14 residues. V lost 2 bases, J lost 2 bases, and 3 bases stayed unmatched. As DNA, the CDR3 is TGTGCCAGCAGTTACCGGGGAGGGACCTACGAGCAGTACTTC. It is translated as CASSYRGGTYEQYF.

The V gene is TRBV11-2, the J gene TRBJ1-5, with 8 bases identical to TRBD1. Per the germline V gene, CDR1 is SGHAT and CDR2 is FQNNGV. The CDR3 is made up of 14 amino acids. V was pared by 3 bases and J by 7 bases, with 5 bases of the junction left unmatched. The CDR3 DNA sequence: TGTGCCAGCAGCTTCGACAGGGGTGGCCAGCCCCAGCATTTT. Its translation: CASSFDRGGQPQHF. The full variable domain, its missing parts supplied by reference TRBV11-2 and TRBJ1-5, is EAGVAQSPRYKIIEKRQSVAFWCNPISGHATLYWYQQILGQGPKLLIQFQNNGVVDDSQLPKDRFSAERLKGVDSTLKIQPAKLEDSAVYLCASSFDRGGQPQHFGDGTRLSIL.